This is a list of T cell receptor beta chains from one sample in a study of blood T cell repertoires in COVID-19. Sequencing used immunoSEQ multiplex PCR; TCRdb keeps in-frame clones, though not all of them. The data contain 240,000 or so clones, more than 75% of them singletons. Sequenced sample: peripheral blood. Every receptor here comes from a woman aged 40-49 years who had recovered from COVID-19. CDR3s include the opening cysteine and the closing phenylalanine or tryptophan. D genes are given only for firm matches. Expanded clones get a size class; other rows say once, few or many, or leave the size out.

d_call | j_call | v_call | clone_size | cdr3_nt | cdr3_aa
- | TRBJ1-2 | TRBV9 | - | TGTGCCAGCAGCGTTGCGTGGTCAGCGCTTAACTATGGCTACACCTTC | CASSVAWSALNYGYTF
- | TRBJ1-1 | TRBV4-3 | - | TGCGCCAGCAGCCAAGACCCCCGGGGGGGTTTTCGGGCTTTCTTT | CASSQDPRGGFRAFF
TRBD1 | TRBJ2-1 | TRBV5-6 | few | TGTGCCAGCAGCCTGGGACAGGGTGAGTTCTTC | CASSLGQGEFF
- | TRBJ2-1 | TRBV20-1 | - | TGCAGTGCTAGTCTTCTAGTCGGTCGGGAGCAGTTCTTC | CSASLLVGREQFF
- | TRBJ2-3 | TRBV11-2 | - | TGTGCCAGCAGCCCGGGGAGGCGGGGAGCAGATACGCAGTATTTT | CASSPGRRGADTQYF
TRBD1 | TRBJ1-1 | TRBV28 | few | TGTGCCAGCAGGACCTTGGGACAGTCGAACACTGAAGCTTTCTTT | CASRTLGQSNTEAFF
TRBD2 | TRBJ2-1 | TRBV3-1/TRBV3-2 | - | TGTGCCAGCACCCCACTAGCGCCTACATACAATGAGCAGTTCTTC | CASTPLAPTYNEQFF
TRBD1 | TRBJ1-3 | TRBV3-1/TRBV3-2 | - | TGTGCCAGCAGCCCTGGACAGGGCCCTGGAAACACCATATATTTT | CASSPGQGPGNTIYF
- | TRBJ2-3 | TRBV19 | once | TGTGCCAGTAGTCGAGACACAGATACGCAGTATTTT | CASSRDTDTQYF
- | TRBJ2-3 | TRBV9 | - | TGTGCCAGCAGCGTAGGGGGCTCCAGCACAGATACGCAGTATTTT | CASSVGGSSTDTQYF
TRBD2 | TRBJ2-2 | TRBV5-1 | - | TGCGCCAGCAGCTTGGGTCTAGCGGGAGAAACGAACACCGGGGAGCTGTTTTTT | CASSLGLAGETNTGELFF
TRBD1 | TRBJ2-2 | TRBV9 | - | TGTGCCAGCAGCGTGGCGACAGGGGCCAACACCGGGGAGCTGTTTTTT | CASSVATGANTGELFF
TRBD1 | TRBJ2-7 | TRBV18 | - | TGTGCCAGCTCACCTCTGGGACAGGGAAGCTCCTACGAGCAGTACTTC | CASSPLGQGSSYEQYF
- | TRBJ1-3 | TRBV6-6 | - | TGTGCCAGCACCTACGGGGGGTCTGGAAACACCATATATTTT | CASTYGGSGNTIYF
TRBD2 | TRBJ2-1 | TRBV6-5 | - | TGTGCCAGCAGTTACCTTCGAGCGGGAGCAGGCAATGAGCAGTTCTTC | CASSYLRAGAGNEQFF
TRBD2 | TRBJ2-1 | TRBV7-9 | - | TGTGCCAGCAGCCCCGGTAGCGGGAGGACTGGTGAGCAGTTCTTC | CASSPGSGRTGEQFF
- | TRBJ1-1 | TRBV7-9 | - | TGTGCCAGCAGCTTGGGGGGGCAAGGCACTGAAGCTTTCTTT | CASSLGGQGTEAFF
TRBD2 | TRBJ2-1 | TRBV27 | - | TGTGCCAGCAGCGGGAGGGTGAGTGAGCAGTTCTTC | CASSGRVSEQFF
- | TRBJ1-4 | TRBV18 | - | TGTGCCAGCTCACCGGCCGGGGAAAAACTGTTTTTT | CASSPAGEKLFF
- | TRBJ1-2 | TRBV18 | - | TGTGCCAGCTCACTTGGACAGCGCAACTATGGCTACACCTTC | CASSLGQRNYGYTF
TRBD1 | TRBJ1-1 | TRBV2 | - | TGTGCCAGCAGCACAGGGGTGAACACTGAAGCTTTCTTT | CASSTGVNTEAFF
- | TRBJ2-3 | TRBV12-3/TRBV12-4 | - | TGTGCCAGCAGTGCCGGACCAGGGGATACGCAGTATTTT | CASSAGPGDTQYF
TRBD1 | TRBJ2-5 | TRBV11-2 | - | TGTGCCAGCAGCCGCGGGGACAGGGGCGAGCGCCAAGAGACCCAGTACTTC | CASSRGDRGERQETQYF
- | TRBJ2-1 | TRBV11-3 | - | TGTGCCAGCAGCTTAGGGGAGGCTAAGCAGTTCTTC | CASSLGEAKQFF
TRBD1 | TRBJ2-6 | TRBV7-3 | few | TGTGCCAGCAGCCCACAAGGAGGGACAGGTGGGGCCAACGTCCTGACTTTC | CASSPQGGTGGANVLTF
TRBD2 | TRBJ2-4 | TRBV12-5 | - | TGTGCTAGTGCCCGGGGGGAGGGGAACATTCAGTACTTC | CASARGEGNIQYF
TRBD2 | TRBJ2-5 | TRBV20-1 | - | TGCAGTGGGACTAGCGGGGAGACCCAGTACTTC | CSGTSGETQYF
- | TRBJ1-2 | TRBV7-8 | - | TGTGCCAGCAGCTTAGGTCGAAACAATCGGGACTATGGCTACACCTTC | CASSLGRNNRDYGYTF
TRBD1 | TRBJ1-1 | TRBV19 | - | TGTGCCAGTAGCCGGCCCTCTTCGAACAGGGGGACTGAAGCTTTCTTT | CASSRPSSNRGTEAFF
- | TRBJ1-1 | TRBV5-1 | - | TGCGCCAGCAGCTTGGGTGTAGGGGCTTACACTGAAGCTTTCTTT | CASSLGVGAYTEAFF
- | TRBJ1-1 | TRBV4-2 | - | TGTGCCAGCAGCCAAGGCAGTTACACTGAAGCTTTCTTT | CASSQGSYTEAFF
- | TRBJ2-7 | TRBV28 | - | TGTGCCAGCAGGTTAAGCGGTACTTACGAGCAGTACTTC | CASRLSGTYEQYF
TRBD1 | TRBJ1-2 | TRBV7-9 | - | TGTGCCAGCAGCGCCCGGACAGGGGGCTATGGCTACACCTTC | CASSARTGGYGYTF
TRBD2 | TRBJ2-1 | TRBV10-3 | - | TGTGCCATCAGTCCTAGTCCCGGGACTAGCGGGAGTATGGGGTACAATGAGCAGTTCTTC | CAISPSPGTSGSMGYNEQFF
- | TRBJ1-1 | TRBV6-5 | few | TGTGCCAGCACCCGCAAACAGGGCACTGAAGCTTTCTTT | CASTRKQGTEAFF
- | TRBJ2-3 | TRBV11-2 | - | TGTGCCAGCAGCCCGGGGGGCCGGACAGATACGCAGTATTTT | CASSPGGRTDTQYF
- | TRBJ1-5 | TRBV11-2 | - | TGTGCCAGCAGCCTTATCGACAGAGGCAATCAGCCCCAGCATTTT | CASSLIDRGNQPQHF
TRBD2 | TRBJ2-1 | TRBV9 | - | TGTGCCAGCAGCGTACCCCGCGGGAGGCCGGGGAGTGAGCAGTTCTTC | CASSVPRGRPGSEQFF
- | TRBJ2-1 | TRBV27 | - | TGTGCCAGCAGTTTATCGAAACGGGGAAATGAGCAGTTCTTC | CASSLSKRGNEQFF
- | TRBJ2-3 | TRBV24-1 | - | TGTGCCACCAGTGACCAACAGGGTTATCTTGGAGATACGCAGTATTTT | CATSDQQGYLGDTQYF